A single sample gave rise to the 8 T cell receptor beta chains below, sequenced in a study of T-cell reconstitution after alpha-beta-depleted transplantation in children. Unique molecular identifiers were built into the TCRbeta library. TCRdb re-derived calls from the PCR reads in MiXCR, one entry per CDR3 protein. Here the sample spans about 500,000 distinct CDR3 sequences, about an eighth being singletons. The starting material was PBMCs, mostly from graft donor cells, obtained 180 days after TCRalphabeta/CD19-depleted stem cell transplant. These receptors were taken from a female patient aged 2-10 years who had a stem cell transplant for aplastic anemia, so the T cells may come from the graft donor.

V is TRBV11-2 and J is TRBJ2-1; perhaps TRBD2 as D (6 bases). Looked up from germline, CDR1 is SGHAT and CDR2 is FQNNGV. This CDR3 spans 15 amino acids. V was trimmed by 5 bases and J by 5 bases, leaving 16 bases between them. CDR3 in amino acids: CASSPYGGLNNEQFF. In nucleotides, the CDR3 is TGTGCCAGCAGCCCGTACGGGGGACTGAACAATGAGCAGTTCTTC. Full variable domain (outside the CDR3, taken from reference TRBV11-2 and TRBJ2-1): EAGVAQSPRYKIIEKRQSVAFWCNPISGHATLYWYQQILGQGPKLLIQFQNNGVVDDSQLPKDRFSAERLKGVDSTLKIQPAKLEDSAVYLCASSPYGGLNNEQFFGPGTRLTVL.

This clonotype was observed a few times. The chain has TRBV27 and TRBJ2-2; D uncertain. Between the trimmed V and J ends, which lost 4 bases and 4 bases, there was a span of 10 bases. Germline CDR1 and CDR2: MNHEY and SMNVEV (reference sequence). The CDR3 is made up of 14 amino acids. The CDR3 bases are TGTGCCAGCAGTTATCTCGTAGGCACCGGGGAGCTGTTTTTT. It specifies CASSYLVGTGELFF.

This clonotype was observed a few times. This chain links TRBV19 with TRBJ2-3; D not certain. The CDR3 has 13 amino acids. The V gene lost 7 bases and the J gene lost 1 base, with 9 bases spanning the gap. Per germline, CDR1 LNHDA and CDR2 SQIVND (reference sequence). The CDR3 protein is CASTSWGTDTQYF. CDR3 nucleotide sequence: TGTGCCAGTACCAGCTGGGGCACAGATACGCAGTATTTT.

The V and J genes are TRBV5-1 and TRBJ1-2; 9 nucleotides match TRBD1. The CDR3 runs 13 residues. Germline V gives CDR1 SGHRS, CDR2 YFSETQ. The V and J ends lost 3 bases and 8 bases, in that order; junction bases with no gene match: 5. CDR3 sequence (DNA): TGCGCCAGCAGCTCCGGGACAGGGAACGGCTACACCTTC. This translates into CASSSGTGNGYTF.

The V gene is TRBV6-1, the J gene TRBJ1-2, with 11 bases matching TRBD1. The germline CDR1 and CDR2 sequences are MNHNS and SASEGT. The junction had 7 bases not matched to a gene; V was cut back by 5 bases and J by 8 bases. This CDR3 spans 14 amino acids. This CDR3 is CASSPGQGVKGYTF. DNA of the CDR3: TGTGCCAGCAGTCCGGGACAGGGGGTTAAAGGCTACACCTTC.

The chain uses TRBV6-1 and TRBJ2-2; D gene uncertain. The germline CDR1 and CDR2 sequences are MNHNS and SASEGT. Trimming left V 3 bases short and J 6 bases short, with 2 bases between. This CDR3 has 11 amino acids. The CDR3 DNA follows: TGTGCCAGCAGTGACGCCGGGGAGCTGTTTTTT. Its protein is CASSDAGELFF.

This clonotype appeared many times. This chain connects TRBV4-3 to TRBJ2-5, with D tentatively TRBD2 (6 bases). CDR1 is LGHNA and CDR2 is YSLEER in the germline V gene. This CDR3 has 16 amino acids. V was shortened by 0 bases and J by 5 bases, with 16 bases between the two germline ends. In nucleotides, the CDR3 is TGCGCCAGCAGCCAAGACAACCCATTCGCGGGGGAGACCCAGTACTTC. Translated, it gives CASSQDNPFAGETQYF.

This clonotype was picked up a small number of times. The V gene is TRBV12-3 or TRBV12-4, the J gene TRBJ1-5, with TRBD1 identical over 7 bases. The CDR3 runs to 15 residues. V shed 6 bases, J shed 3 bases, and the junction held 8 bases outside the gene matches. In nucleotides, the CDR3 is TGTGCCAGCAGAGAGACAGGGCCCCCCAATCAGCCCCAGCATTTT. Protein sequence: CASRETGPPNQPQHF.